Included here is one T cell receptor beta chain sequence, with context. Its antigen remains unknown. The source of the sample is a study of Ad26.COV2.S vaccination and SARS-CoV-2 variants. Across the study: Administration of Ad26.COV2.S was intramuscular, either once or twice 56 days apart.

Treatment indicated: about 20 received Ad26.COV2.S at low or high dose, single or two shots; about 5 received placebo; per-sample allocation not given. Sampling happened 63 days after the first vaccine or placebo injection. What was given as vaccine was an Ad26 vector encoding Wuhan-strain SARS-CoV-2 spike. Study outcomes and limitations: It is possible that the TCR breadth and depth analyses underestimated the total T cell responses. Recipients given vaccine exceeded placebo recipients in spike-specific TCR breadth.

J was trimmed by 4 bases and V by 4 bases; bases with no gene match: 13. This CDR3 region has 16 residues. Germline V gene sequence: CDR1 SQVTM, CDR2 ANQGSEA. TCRdb's copy holds only in-frame clones and misses some; the assay was immunoSEQ multiplex PCR. This table holds 350,000 to 400,000 clones, approximately 89% found once. The rearrangement uses TRBV29-1 and TRBJ2-3; 8 bases fit TRBD2. Source: peripheral blood, taken in a trial of Ad26.COV2.S vaccine versus placebo. The TCR was taken from a person between 18 and 60 years old who received the Ad26.COV2.S COVID-19 vaccine or a placebo. CDR3 bases: TGCAGCGTTGGAAGCGGGGGCGGGGGGCTCGCAGATACGCAGTATTTT. Translated, it gives CSVGSGGGGLADTQYF.